The entry below gives a single T cell receptor (gamma chain) sequence along with its context. What it recognizes is unknown. Other DNA sequences within the sample encode an identical CDR3. The sorted cells were CD3+ Vdelta1+ Vdelta2- thymocytes from alphabeta-depleted thymus. This sample is drawn from a study of Vδ1+ human thymocytes. This CDR3 comprises 13 residues. Trimming took 0 bases from V and 7 from J; bases not matched to a gene: 6. Germline assignment: CDR1 EGSTGY and CDR2 YDSYTSSV. General study findings and limits: Thymic delta-chain repertoires held roughly 18% Vdelta2 sequences and few Vdelta3, despite high sort purity. Highly polyclonal TRG and TRD repertoires with Gaussian CDR3 length distributions appeared in thymus.

Sequences come from RNA converted to cDNA by reverse transcription. CDR3 amplicons came from multiplex PCR with pooled V-gene forward and constant-region reverse primers. TCRdb used CATT to re-call clones from the multiplex PCR reads. The data contain about 36,000 gamma-chain clones, 20% of them singletons. This chain connects TRGV4 to TRGJ1 or TRGJ2. The TCR was taken from a girl under three years old who had congenital heart surgery. Sequencing was carried out using Vdelta1+ gamma-delta thymocytes from the thymus. Subset here: FACS-sorted CD3+ TCRalphabeta- TCRVdelta1+ TCRVdelta2- thymocytes. CDR3 loop: CATWDGPKYKKLF. CDR3 in DNA: TGTGCCACCTGGGATGGGCCTAAGTATAAGAAACTCTTT.